This T cell receptor beta chain was retrieved from a study of blood T cell repertoires in COVID-19. Study as a whole: Material from acute and convalescent COVID-19 was sourced from the United States, Italy and Spain. T cells, B-cell-depleted T cells, or PBMCs provided the cDNA or gDNA that served as material.

Source study methods: By means of reference gene primer amplification, nucleated cell counts were estimated. The data were produced by immunoSEQ multiplex PCR, yet TCRdb's version contains in-frame clones alone and is incomplete. V, J and clone size derive from that table, while D and trimming were established from the DNA sequence. The sample carries 120,000 or so clones, 75% to 85% recorded once. This CDR3 contains 20 residues. Deletions cut 0 bases from V and 3 bases from J, with 24 bases between. CDR1 is SGDLS and CDR2 is YYNGEE in the germline V gene. This chain uses TRBV9 with TRBJ2-2; D is perhaps TRBD2 (6 bases). Sequencing was done on a sample of peripheral blood. The origin of this receptor is a human donor in a cohort sampled during active COVID-19. The CDR3 reads CASSVVTPHPGVWDTGELFF. CDR3 coding DNA: TGTGCCAGCAGCGTAGTAACCCCTCACCCGGGGGTATGGGACACCGGGGAGCTGTTTTTT.